Listed below are T cell receptor beta chains from one sample, sequenced in a study of OX40 agonist ivuxolimab in advanced cancers. Assay: immunoSEQ multiplex PCR; the TCRdb copy retains only in-frame clones and omits some. The sample has roughly 72,000 clones; 65% to 85% are singletons. Sequencing was performed on CD4+ or CD8+ T cells sorted from blood, taken in a trial of the OX40 agonist ivuxolimab. All receptors derive from an adult with an advanced solid tumor such as melanoma, head and neck, liver or kidney cancer. CDR3s include the opening cysteine and the closing phenylalanine or tryptophan. D genes are given only for firm matches. Size tells how often a clone was seen (once, few, many) or the class of an expanded clone, and some rows leave it out.

v_gene	len	abundance	j_gene	d_gene	CDR3aa	CDR3nt
TRBV5-1	14	NA	TRBJ1-2	NA	CASSRDLANYGYTF	TGCGCCAGCAGCAGGGACTTAGCTAACTATGGCTACACCTTC
TRBV5-6	16	NA	TRBJ2-1	TRBD2	CASSLASGFSYNEQFF	TGTGCCAGCAGCCTCGCTAGCGGATTCTCCTACAATGAGCAGTTCTTC
TRBV2	12	NA	TRBJ1-1	NA	CASSGQIREAFF	TGTGCCAGCAGTGGACAAATCCGGGAAGCTTTCTTT
TRBV19	19	NA	TRBJ1-5	TRBD1	CASSAWIQGGGRGDQPQHF	TGTGCCAGTAGTGCATGGATACAGGGGGGAGGAAGGGGTGATCAGCCCCAGCATTTT
TRBV19	14	many	TRBJ1-2	TRBD1	CASSITQGAVGYTF	TGTGCCAGTAGTATAACTCAGGGGGCGGTAGGCTACACCTTC
TRBV2	14	NA	TRBJ1-1	TRBD1	CASSPQGADTEAFF	TGTGCCAGCAGTCCACAGGGGGCGGACACTGAAGCTTTCTTT
TRBV2	14	NA	TRBJ2-2	TRBD1	CASGLGQAGGELFF	TGTGCCAGCGGCCTGGGACAGGCGGGCGGGGAGCTGTTTTTT
TRBV27	16	NA	TRBJ2-7	TRBD1	CASSLSPGTGDYEQYF	TGTGCCAGCAGTTTATCCCCCGGGACAGGGGATTACGAGCAGTACTTC
TRBV28	17	NA	TRBJ1-3	NA	CASSLDPFGASGNTIYF	TGTGCCAGCAGTTTAGACCCTTTCGGGGCCTCTGGAAACACCATATATTTT
TRBV4-1	19	NA	TRBJ1-4	TRBD1	CASSRLGGQGTATNEKLFF	TGCGCCAGCAGCCGGCTGGGGGGACAGGGAACTGCAACTAATGAAAAACTGTTTTTT
TRBV6-6	16	NA	TRBJ2-5	TRBD2	CASSYGAGGPSETQYF	TGTGCCAGCAGTTATGGAGCGGGAGGGCCTAGTGAGACCCAGTACTTC
TRBV5-1	15	NA	TRBJ2-7	NA	CASSFGAQGLYEQYF	TGCGCCAGCAGCTTCGGAGCACAGGGCTTATACGAGCAGTACTTC
TRBV6-1	14	NA	TRBJ2-5	NA	CASSERNYPETQYF	TGTGCCAGCAGTGAAAGGAACTATCCAGAGACCCAGTACTTC
TRBV7-8	14	NA	TRBJ2-2	TRBD2	CASLRLAGTGELFF	TGTGCCAGCTTACGACTAGCGGGGACCGGGGAGCTGTTTTTT
TRBV4-3	18	NA	TRBJ2-1	NA	CASSRFRTVRSSYNEQFF	TGCGCCAGCAGCCGATTTCGGACTGTAAGGAGCTCCTACAATGAGCAGTTCTTC
TRBV7-6	16	NA	TRBJ1-3	NA	CASSPQIVESGNTIYF	TGTGCCAGCAGCCCCCAGATCGTGGAATCTGGAAACACCATATATTTT
TRBV27	14	NA	TRBJ1-1	TRBD1	CASSPLDRDTEAFF	TGTGCCAGCAGTCCCTTGGACAGGGACACTGAAGCTTTCTTT
TRBV23-1	13	NA	TRBJ2-4	NA	CASSQSWRDKQYF	TGCGCCAGCAGTCAATCGTGGCGGGATAAACAGTACTTC
TRBV18	11	NA	TRBJ2-5	NA	CASSPLETQYF	TGTGCCAGCTCACCACTCGAGACCCAGTACTTC
TRBV6-5	15	few	TRBJ2-7	NA	CASSYFQQGPYEQYF	TGTGCCAGCAGTTACTTCCAGCAGGGGCCCTACGAGCAGTACTTC
TRBV7-8	15	NA	TRBJ2-5	TRBD2	CASSFTLLAGETQYF	TGTGCCAGCAGCTTTACCTTATTAGCGGGAGAGACCCAGTACTTC
TRBV5-1	16	NA	TRBJ1-6	NA	CASSLGGNGIASPLHF	TGCGCCAGCAGCTTGGGAGGGAACGGCATCGCTTCACCCCTCCACTTT
TRBV6-1	14	few	TRBJ1-2	NA	CASSRDSGRYGYTF	TGTGCCAGCAGTCGAGATTCAGGGCGGTATGGCTACACCTTC
TRBV27	14	NA	TRBJ2-5	NA	CASSAAISQETQYF	TGTGCCAGCAGTGCCGCTATATCTCAAGAGACCCAGTACTTC
TRBV5-1	15	NA	TRBJ2-7	TRBD1	CASSIGDRGSYEQYF	TGCGCCAGCAGCATCGGGGACAGGGGGTCCTACGAGCAGTACTTC
TRBV19	14	NA	TRBJ1-6	NA	CASSYDGVDSPLHF	TGTGCCAGTAGTTATGACGGGGTTGATTCACCCCTCCACTTT
TRBV19	13	NA	TRBJ2-2	NA	CASSIVSFGELFF	TGTGCCAGTAGTATAGTTAGTTTCGGGGAGCTGTTTTTT
TRBV19	14	medium-sized	TRBJ2-1	TRBD2	CASSILAGNNEQFF	TGTGCCAGTAGTATACTAGCGGGGAACAATGAGCAGTTCTTC
TRBV7-2	15	NA	TRBJ2-3	NA	CASSRLALFTDTQYF	TGTGCCAGCAGTCGCCTAGCGCTCTTCACAGATACGCAGTATTTT
TRBV2	13	once	TRBJ2-1	NA	CASRTEPYNEQFF	TGTGCCAGCAGGACAGAGCCTTACAATGAGCAGTTCTTC
TRBV29-1	13	NA	TRBJ1-5	NA	CSVEEYSNQPQHF	TGCAGCGTTGAGGAATATAGCAATCAGCCCCAGCATTTT